This TCR beta chain was retrieved from a study of vaccination effects on CD4 cells after COVID-19. General study points: Marked contraction was observed in infection-induced and vaccine-induced clones late after vaccination.

The assay was immunoSEQ multiplex PCR, and TCRdb's table has in-frame clones only and misses some. The sample carries roughly 70,000 clones, less than 80% recorded once. Antigen-specific CD4+ T cells expanded by the ViraFEST assay with viral peptide pools were then sequenced. Upon completion of around eleven days in culture, CD4+ T cells were isolated. Two-dose vaccination with either BNT162b2 or mRNA-1273 was given to the participants. Vaccinees lacked prior SARS-CoV-2 infection and tested negative for nucleocapsid antibodies. The CDR3 covers 16 residues. With V trimmed by 4 bases and J by 6 bases, 13 bases remained unmatched. Germline-derived CDR1 and CDR2 are GTSNPN and SVGIG (reference sequence). In its sample, this clone was seen once. No antigen is known for it.

The sequencing here drew on CD4+ T cells from PBMCs cultured with HCoV-OC43 spike peptides, taken after COVID-19 vaccination. Subset in this sample: HCoV-OC43 spike overlapping peptide pool stimulation. The TCR originated in a human donor who received a COVID-19 vaccine. The chain employs TRBV30 and TRBJ1-2; 11 positions agree with TRBD1. CDR3 sequence (DNA): TGTGCCTGGATAAACACCGGGACAGGGGGAGCGAATGGCTACACCTTC. It translates to CAWINTGTGGANGYTF.